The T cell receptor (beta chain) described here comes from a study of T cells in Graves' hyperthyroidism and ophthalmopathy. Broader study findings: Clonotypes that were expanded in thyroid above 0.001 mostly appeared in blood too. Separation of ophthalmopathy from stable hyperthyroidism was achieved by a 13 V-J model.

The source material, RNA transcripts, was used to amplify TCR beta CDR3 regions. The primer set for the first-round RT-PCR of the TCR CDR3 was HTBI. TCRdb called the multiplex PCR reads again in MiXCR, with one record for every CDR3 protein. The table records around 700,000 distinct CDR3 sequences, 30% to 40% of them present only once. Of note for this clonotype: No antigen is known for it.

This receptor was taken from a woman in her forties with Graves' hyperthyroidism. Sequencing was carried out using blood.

CDR3 bases: TGTGCCACCAGCAGAGATGCAGGAGTCGGCTATGGCTACACCTTC. Its translation: CATSRDAGVGYGYTF. V and J are TRBV15 and TRBJ1-2; no clear D gene. Looked up from germline, CDR1 is LNHNV and CDR2 is YYDKDF (reference sequence). The length of the CDR3 is 15 residues. Trimming left V 0 bases short and J 4 bases short, with 12 bases between.